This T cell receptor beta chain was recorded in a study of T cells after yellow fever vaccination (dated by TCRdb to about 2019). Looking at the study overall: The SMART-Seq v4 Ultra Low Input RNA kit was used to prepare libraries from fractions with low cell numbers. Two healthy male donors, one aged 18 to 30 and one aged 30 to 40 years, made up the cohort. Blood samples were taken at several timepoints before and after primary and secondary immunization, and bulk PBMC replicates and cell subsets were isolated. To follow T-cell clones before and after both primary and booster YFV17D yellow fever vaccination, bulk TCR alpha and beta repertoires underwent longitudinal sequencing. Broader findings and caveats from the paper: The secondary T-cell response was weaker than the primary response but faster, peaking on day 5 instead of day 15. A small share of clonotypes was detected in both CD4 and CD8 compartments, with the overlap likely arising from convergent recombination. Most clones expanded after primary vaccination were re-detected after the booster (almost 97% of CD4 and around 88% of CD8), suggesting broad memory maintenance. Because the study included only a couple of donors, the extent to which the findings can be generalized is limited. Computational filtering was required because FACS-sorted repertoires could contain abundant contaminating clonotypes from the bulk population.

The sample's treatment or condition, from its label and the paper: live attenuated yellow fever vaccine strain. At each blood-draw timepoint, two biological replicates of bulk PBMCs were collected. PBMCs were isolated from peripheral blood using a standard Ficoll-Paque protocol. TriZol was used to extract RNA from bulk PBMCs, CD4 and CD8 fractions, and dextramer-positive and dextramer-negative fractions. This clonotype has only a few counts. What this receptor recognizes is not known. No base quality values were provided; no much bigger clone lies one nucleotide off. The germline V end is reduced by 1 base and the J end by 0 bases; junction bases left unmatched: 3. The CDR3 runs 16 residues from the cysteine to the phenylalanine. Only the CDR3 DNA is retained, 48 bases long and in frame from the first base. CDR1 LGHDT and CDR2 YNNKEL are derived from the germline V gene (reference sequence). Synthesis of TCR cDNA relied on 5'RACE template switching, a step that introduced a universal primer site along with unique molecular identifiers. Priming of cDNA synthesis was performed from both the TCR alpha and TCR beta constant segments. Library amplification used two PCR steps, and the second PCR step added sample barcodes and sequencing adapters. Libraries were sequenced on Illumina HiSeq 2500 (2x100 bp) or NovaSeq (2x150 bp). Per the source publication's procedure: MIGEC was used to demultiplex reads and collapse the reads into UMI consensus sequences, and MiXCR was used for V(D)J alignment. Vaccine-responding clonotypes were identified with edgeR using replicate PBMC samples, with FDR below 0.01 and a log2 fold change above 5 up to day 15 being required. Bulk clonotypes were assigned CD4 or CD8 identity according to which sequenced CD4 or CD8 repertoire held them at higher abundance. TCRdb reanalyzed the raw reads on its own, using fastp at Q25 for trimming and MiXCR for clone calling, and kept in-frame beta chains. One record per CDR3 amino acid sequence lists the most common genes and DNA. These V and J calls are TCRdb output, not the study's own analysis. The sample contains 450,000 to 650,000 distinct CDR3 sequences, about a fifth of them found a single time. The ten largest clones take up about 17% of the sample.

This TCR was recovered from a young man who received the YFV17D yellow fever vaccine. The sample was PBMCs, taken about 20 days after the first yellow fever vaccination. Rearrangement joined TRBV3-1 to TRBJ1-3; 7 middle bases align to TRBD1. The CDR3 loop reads CASSQGSGGSGNTIYF. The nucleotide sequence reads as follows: TGTGCCAGCAGCCAAGGGTCAGGGGGCTCTGGAAACACCATATATTTT.